This TCR beta chain is drawn from a study of shared clonotypes between healthy human individuals (TCRdb year 2020). Notes on the research overall: A couple of women and a few men aged 18 to 49 years were included in the cohort. To increase sequencing depth and limit assay-specific biases, different laboratories used diverse techniques to prepare libraries and sequence TCR repertoires. To estimate repertoire size and how much clonotypes are shared between individuals, the study performed deep sequencing of blood TCR repertoires from roughly five healthy adults. For each donor, CD4 naive and CD4 memory were each run on three plates, CD8 naive on two plates, and CD8 memory on one plate. Between about 0.9 and 8.9 billion PBMCs per donor were obtained by leukapheresis.

V sheds 3 bases and J sheds 2 bases, leaving 7 bases between their ends. According to the germline V gene, CDR1 reads SQVTM and CDR2 reads ANQGSEA. The CDR3 contains 12 residues, cysteine and phenylalanine counted. Only CDR3 DNA is held: 36 bases, read in frame from base 1. TCR CDR3 regions were amplified from genomic DNA by multiplex PCR using the deep immunoSEQ assay. Extracted genomic DNA from each cell subset was distributed evenly across all wells of several immunoSEQ 96-well plates, and each plate was treated as a replicate. For sorted subsets, about 200 ng genomic DNA, equal to about 30,000 T cell genomes, was loaded into each replicate PCR. The purified libraries were quantified using a Qubit 3.0 fluorometer, sized with a Bioanalyzer 2100, and then quantified again using the KAPA Library Quantification kit. Every immunoSEQ 96-well plate was sequenced on a dedicated single-read 150-cycle Illumina NextSeq 550 flow cell. As for the original processing: The immunoSEQ output contained only junctional sequences without quality scores, so filtering could not match that applied to full-length reads. Sequences were annotated with PyIR, a Python wrapper for IgBLAST v1.9, using IMGT germline references to assign V/J genes and CDR3. Reads with weak V/J assignments (E-value above 1e-6), missing CDR3, stop codons, out-of-frame junctions, or ambiguous translated residues were removed. V3J clonotypes were defined as sequences sharing an identical inferred V gene, J gene, and CDR3 amino acid sequence. Percentage overlap between repertoires was computed as shared unique clonotypes divided by the size of the smaller repertoire. Repertoire richness was assessed with RTK rarefaction, the Chao1 estimator, and Recon v2.1 estimates of unobserved clonotypes. For all TCRbeta clonotypes obtained by the gDNA method from a few donors, generation probabilities were computed with OLGA. TCRdb carries this immuneACCESS record with in-frame sequences only. Its versions omit some clonotypes, under half of them owing to an unresolved V gene in the studies checked, with the rest unexplained. V and J calls and clone size come straight from that table; D and trimming were deduced from the DNA. The sample yields about 2.3 million clones; more than 85% were counted once. The leading ten clones occupy 0.35% to 0.5% of the sample.

The donors were healthy, HIV-negative adults with no recently reported acute infections or vaccinations. Every donor was a Caucasian adult living in Nashville, Tennessee, USA. Magnetic negative selection was used to enrich CD4+ T cells, after which naive cells were positively selected on CD45RA and the negative fraction became the memory subset. After blood collection by leukapheresis, PBMCs were isolated using Ficoll-Histopaque density gradient centrifugation and then cryopreserved in the vapor phase of liquid nitrogen. Analytical flow cytometry was used to check the purity and quantity of each magnetically sorted T cell population. Genomic DNA was isolated from every sorted fraction and measured by UV absorbance on a Nanodrop 2000c. What the research found in general, with its limitations: Only blood was sampled, and tissue TCR repertoires likely differ from those in blood. The genetic and exposure-history diversity represented was limited by the small number of donors. Pairwise subsampling indicated that sequencing depth was expected to affect the degree of clonotype sharing among donors. Naive subsets generally had larger estimated clonotype richness than memory subsets did. Sharing across four donors was observed for around 4.8% of naive CD4, 3% to 3.5% of naive CD8, 2% to 2.5% of memory CD4, and around 0.42% of memory CD8 clonotypes. Higher generation probabilities were observed for clonotypes shared by all four sorted-subset donors than for non-shared clonotypes. Rarefaction of sorted-subset datasets indicated incomplete sequencing despite the large sequencing depth.

In the case of this clone: Its antigen remains unidentified. No per-base quality is available; no much larger clone lies one base away.

This TCR came from a man younger than 30 in good health. Some clones in this sample may be carry-over from other donors' samples. Sequences were obtained from naive CD4+ T cells from PBMCs. This specimen's cell subset or site label, per the study, means: CD45RA+ positively selected. In this chain, TRBV29-1 is recombined with TRBJ2-5, with the D gene not clear enough to name. The DNA is TGCAGCGTTGAGTTAAGACAAGAGACCCAGTACTTC. This translates into CSVELRQETQYF.